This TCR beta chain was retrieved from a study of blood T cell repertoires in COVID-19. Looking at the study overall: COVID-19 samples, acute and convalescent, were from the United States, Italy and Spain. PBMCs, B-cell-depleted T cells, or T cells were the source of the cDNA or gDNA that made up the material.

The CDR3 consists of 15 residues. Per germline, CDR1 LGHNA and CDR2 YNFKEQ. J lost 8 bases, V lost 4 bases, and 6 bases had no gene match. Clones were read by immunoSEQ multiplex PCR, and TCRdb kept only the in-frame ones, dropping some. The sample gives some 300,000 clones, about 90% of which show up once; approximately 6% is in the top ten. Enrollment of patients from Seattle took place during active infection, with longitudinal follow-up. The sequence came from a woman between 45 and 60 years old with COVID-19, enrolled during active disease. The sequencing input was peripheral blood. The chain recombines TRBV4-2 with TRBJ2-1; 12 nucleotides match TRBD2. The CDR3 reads CASSPTSGSKDEQFF. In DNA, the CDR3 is TGTGCCAGCAGCCCGACTAGCGGGAGTAAAGATGAGCAGTTCTTC.